The next 26 T cell receptor beta chains were all read from a single sample in a study of tumor and adjacent non-tumor tissue in lung cancer. TCRbeta libraries were built with three rounds of nested PCR, modified from ARM-PCR. Using its own MiXCR run on the multiplex PCR reads, TCRdb lists one record per CDR3 protein. The table lists about 90,000 distinct CDR3 sequences, 76% of them singletons. No cell sorting was done before RNA was extracted from the tissue. Distant lung tissue was collected more than 3 cm away from the tumor edge. The sequenced sample consisted of distant non-tumor lung tissue. The receptors here all came from a woman aged 50 to 60 with non-small cell lung cancer.

For this clonotype: A junction boundary mismatches the germline segment, possibly from a read error. The chain carries TRBV28 and TRBJ2-7, with TRBD2 matching over 7 bases. The germline gives CDR1 MDHEN, CDR2 SYDVKM. The CDR3 loop spans 13 amino acids. The CDR3 sequence: CASSVGGFYVQYF. CDR3 in DNA: TGTGCCAGCTCAGTGGGAGGGTTCTACGTGCAGTACTTC.

Details on this clonotype: This likely comes from a read error, as the CDR3 has no conserved phenylalanine or tryptophan at its end. The chain is built from TRBV12-3 or TRBV12-4 and TRBJ2-1; D may be TRBD2 (6 bases). The V end was cut by 11 bases, the J end by 3 bases, with 17 bases between. The CDR3 length is 14 residues. In DNA, the CDR3 is TGTGCCGGCGGGGCGACGAAGGACTACAATGAGCAGTTCTTA. It codes for CAGGATKDYNEQFL.

A note on this clonotype: Because it lacks the conserved phenylalanine or tryptophan at the end, this CDR3 is likely a read error. The V call is TRBV29-1, the J call TRBJ2-3; no definite D call. This CDR3 has 11 amino acids. Germline loops: CDR1 SQVTM, CDR2 ANQGSEA. V lost 7 bases and J 5 bases, leaving 10 bases between the germline ends. The CDR3 spells CSAPWGDTQYL. The DNA of the CDR3 is TGCAGCGCTCCCTGGGGAGATACGCAGTATCTT.

Concerning this clonotype itself: Sequence at one end of the junction differs from germline and may be a read error. The gene calls are TRBV29-1 and TRBJ2-2; 11 positions match TRBD2. This CDR3 comprises 18 residues. Germline CDR1 and CDR2: SQVTM and ANQGSEA. The CDR3 DNA reads TGCAGCATTGAAGATCAAGGAACTAGCGGGAGTCTTCCCGGGGAGCTGTTTTTT. Residues: CSIEDQGTSGSLPGELFF.

About this clonotype itself: The junction departs from the called germline gene at one end, perhaps through a read error. The chain is built from TRBV29-1 and TRBJ1-2, with D unresolved. This CDR3 region has 13 residues. Germline lookup yields CDR1 SQVTM and CDR2 ANQGSEA. The CDR3 spells CSIDDLCWDGYTF. The CDR3 DNA sequence: TGCAGCATTGACGATCTGTGTTGGGATGGCTACACCTTC.

Points on this clonotype: Likely a read error: the CDR3 ends without its conserved phenylalanine or tryptophan. Because the CDR3's place on the DNA is in doubt, the DNA is left out and the CDR3 is given as listed by TCRdb. The CDR3 is CSVPSTGTSDGESQHL. The chain employs TRBV29-1 and TRBJ2-5; TRBD1 was called by the table and not checked on the DNA. The germline CDR1 and CDR2 sequences are SQVTM and ANQGSEA. A total of 16 residues make up the CDR3, ends included.

Concerning this clonotype: A read error may be the cause here, since a much bigger clone is one base away. The V gene is TRBV20-1, the J gene TRBJ2-7, with 11 bases that match TRBD2. Gene TRBJ2-1 matches the end of the DNA better, so the J call may be wrong. The length of the CDR3 is 17 residues. Germline V gene lookup returns CDR1 DFQATT and CDR2 SNEGSKA (reference sequence). This CDR3 reads CSAGPSQLAGASYEQFF. CDR3 DNA: TGCAGTGCCGGCCCCTCACAACTAGCGGGAGCTTCCTACGAGCAGTTCTTC.

This clonotype was seen many times. The rearrangement links TRBV5-4 to TRBJ1-4; perhaps TRBD1 as D (6 bases). Trimming left V 3 bases short and J 3 bases short, with 9 bases between. Germline V CDR1 and CDR2: SGHNT, YYREEE (reference sequence). The CDR3 consists of 14 residues. The CDR3 DNA reads TGTGCCAGCAGCTCCCGACAGGCTAATGAAAAACTGTTTTTT. It yields the protein CASSSRQANEKLFF.

This clonotype was counted a single time. V and J are TRBV6-5 and TRBJ2-5; 11 nucleotides agree with TRBD2. Germline V gene sequence: CDR1 MNHEY, CDR2 SVGAGI. The CDR3 is 17 residues long. V shed 3 bases and J 2 bases; nucleotides not matched to a gene: 8. The CDR3 DNA reads as TGTGCCAGCAGTTATGGCACTAGCGGGAGAGGTCAAGAGACCCAGTACTTC. Translation: CASSYGTSGRGQETQYF.

With regard to this clonotype: In this CDR3 the conserved last residue, phenylalanine or tryptophan, is missing, so a read error is likely. The chain uses TRBV2 and TRBJ2-5; 7 nucleotides match TRBD2. Germline CDR1 reads SNHLY; CDR2 reads FYNNEI. Germline trimming cut 7 bases from V and 5 bases from J; bases unmatched to any gene: 10. The CDR3 is 14 residues long. The CDR3: CASTPLRGVETQYL. The CDR3 region has the DNA TGTGCCAGCACCCCCTTACGGGGGGTGGAGACCCAGTACTTA.

This clonotype was recorded at least ten times. The chain employs TRBV29-1 and TRBJ2-1, with D maybe TRBD1 (6 bases). The CDR3 runs to 17 residues. CDR1 is SQVTM and CDR2 is ANQGSEA in the germline V gene. The V gene lost 2 bases and the J gene lost 6 bases, with 23 bases spanning the gap. The CDR3 loop reads CSVERPSGVELVNEQFF. CDR3 nucleotide sequence: TGCAGCGTTGAACGCCCCTCAGGGGTGGAATTGGTCAATGAGCAGTTCTTC.

J is TRBJ2-2 and V is TRBV10-2; tentative D call: TRBD1 (6 bases). V lost 10 bases to trimming and J lost 1 base, with 13 bases between them. Per the germline V gene, CDR1 is WSHSY and CDR2 is SAAADI. The CDR3 has 14 amino acids. Here the CDR3 reads CATRGTGNTGELFF. The CDR3 DNA reads as TGCGCCACCAGGGGAACAGGGAACACCGGGGAGCTGTTTTTT.

Notes on this clonotype: One end of the junction is discordant with germline, which a read error may explain. V and J are TRBV6-1 and TRBJ2-3; 10 bases are a match to TRBD1. The CDR3 spans 15 residues. CDR1 and CDR2 (germline): MNHNS, SASEGT. CDR3 coding DNA: TGTGCCATCAGGGCAGGACAGGGGGGGCTAGATACGCAGTACTTT. Protein: CAIRAGQGGLDTQYF.

As concerns this clonotype: The junction departs from germline at one end; a sequencing error may be responsible. This chain joins TRBV4-2 and TRBJ1-5; D remains unclear. Germline V CDR1 and CDR2: LGHNA, YNFKEQ. The length of the CDR3 is 15 residues. CDR3 protein: CDSSQVLTSNQPQHF. CDR3 bases: TGTGACAGCAGCCAAGTCCTCACTAGCAATCAGCCTCAGCATTTT.

Comment on this clonotype: The CDR3 does not end in the conserved phenylalanine or tryptophan, so this is likely a read error. The gene calls are TRBV10-2 and TRBJ2-5; maybe TRBD2 (6 bases). The CDR3 spans 14 residues. Germline assignment: CDR1 WSHSY and CDR2 SAAADI. The CDR3 here is CARSVVAAQETQYY. CDR3 nucleotides: TGCGCCAGAAGTGTTGTAGCGGCCCAAGAGACCCAGTACTAC.

The rearrangement uses TRBV7-9 and TRBJ2-2; D unresolved. CDR1 is SEHNR and CDR2 is FQNEAQ in the germline V gene (reference sequence). Trimming cost V 3 bases and J 0 bases, with 5 bases left between them. The CDR3 is 14 residues long. CDR3 DNA sequence: TGTGCCAGCAGCTTTGACCCGAACACCGGGGAGCTGTTTTTT. It is translated as CASSFDPNTGELFF.

Points on this clonotype: Germline and junction disagree at one end, which may indicate a read error. V and J are TRBV11-2 and TRBJ2-3, with D possibly being TRBD1 or TRBD2 (5 bases each). The CDR3 has 15 amino acids. The V gene's germline CDR1 is SGHAT and CDR2 FQNNGV. CDR3 loop: CTSSLGPPRDHTRYF. CDR3 sequence (DNA): TGTACCAGCAGCTTAGGACCCCCAAGGGACCATACGCGGTATTTT.

This clonotype occurred many times. This chain links TRBV20-1 with TRBJ1-5; D is possibly TRBD1 (6 bases). This CDR3 is built from 14 residues. Germline CDR1 is DFQATT and CDR2 is SNEGSKA (reference sequence). The germline V and J ends were trimmed by 6 bases and 6 bases, with 18 bases remaining between them. The CDR3: CSAEQGLSSQPQHF. The DNA of the CDR3 is TGCAGTGCAGAACAGGGATTAAGTAGTCAGCCCCAGCATTTT.

To note about this clonotype: One end of the junction varies from germline; a read error may be responsible. The chain couples TRBV6-1 to TRBJ2-1; TRBD2 is a possible D gene (6 bases). This CDR3 spans 16 amino acids. Germline CDR1 reads MNHNS; CDR2 reads SASEGT. Here the CDR3 reads CAAAGGTGVAYNEHFF. The DNA of the CDR3 is TGTGCCGCGGCTGGGGGTACGGGAGTTGCTTACAATGAGCATTTCTTC.

This clonotype was found many times. The rearrangement uses TRBV6-1 and TRBJ1-4, with D perhaps matching TRBD1 (6 bases). V shed 7 bases and J shed 6 bases, with 18 bases lying between them. Germline V lookup: CDR1 MNHNS, CDR2 SASEGT. The CDR3 is 15 residues long. CDR3 DNA sequence: TGTGCCAGCACTTCACGGGACACCATTTATGAAAAACTGTTTTTT. It is translated as CASTSRDTIYEKLFF.

The chain recombines TRBV6-5 with TRBJ1-1; unclear D gene. There are 13 residues in the CDR3. Trimming took off 2 bases at V and 2 bases at J, with 6 bases between the two ends. The germline gives CDR1 MNHEY, CDR2 SVGAGI. This CDR3 reads CASSYLRNTEAFF. Here the CDR3 DNA reads TGTGCCAGCAGTTACCTGCGAAACACTGAAGCTTTCTTT.

With regard to this clonotype: Being one base from a much bigger clone, this may be a read error. The rearrangement joins TRBV6-1 to TRBJ2-7, with D maybe TRBD2 (7 bases). The V gene lost 2 bases and the J gene lost 3 bases, with 17 bases spanning the gap. This CDR3 is 16 amino acids long. The germline gives CDR1 MNHNS, CDR2 SASEGT. The CDR3 DNA sequence: TGTGCCAGCAGTGAAATGGAGGGGGGGGCACTCTACGAGCAGTACTTC. This sequence encodes CASSEMEGGALYEQYF.

On this clonotype: One end of the junction varies from germline; a read error may be responsible. This chain joins TRBV6-6 and TRBJ2-7; D uncertain. The CDR3 is 12 residues long. The germline CDR1 and CDR2 sequences are MNHNY and SVGAGI (reference sequence). This chain's CDR3 is CASSYSLTEQYF. CDR3 DNA: TGTGCCAGCAGTTACTCGTTGACCGAGCAATACTTC.

On this clonotype: This CDR3 fails to terminate in the conserved phenylalanine or tryptophan, so it likely reflects a read error. CDR3 sequence: CTSNRGSGYTGVLFL. The CDR3 DNA follows: TGTACCTCGAATAGGGGGAGCGGGTACACCGGGGTGCTGTTTCTT. The chain links TRBV6-1 to TRBJ2-2; D may match TRBD1 or TRBD2 (6 bases each). CDR1 is MNHNS and CDR2 is SASEGT in the germline V gene. CDR3 length equals 15 residues.

As for this clonotype: This CDR3 is missing its conserved last phenylalanine or tryptophan, likely due to a read error. This chain links TRBV11-2 with TRBJ2-2; no firm D call. This CDR3 is built from 13 residues. The V gene lost 3 bases and the J gene lost 2 bases, with 4 bases spanning the gap. The V gene's germline CDR1 is SGHAT and CDR2 FQNNGV. The CDR3 loop is CASSFDNTGELFH. The CDR3, as DNA: TGTGCCAGCAGCTTCGATAACACCGGGGAGCTGTTTCAT.

Concerning this clonotype itself: The junction differs from germline at one of its ends, possibly a read error. The chain recombines TRBV5-6 with TRBJ2-5; D is undetermined. Germline V gives CDR1 SGHDT, CDR2 YYEEEE. The length of the CDR3 is 13 residues. DNA for the CDR3: TGTACCAGTAGCTTGTTAGTGGTAGAGACCCAGTACTTC. This translates into CTSSLLVVETQYF.